The TCR beta chain under discussion was sequenced for a study of regulatory T cells in long-lasting Graves disease. With iRepertoire HTBI primers and Arm-PCR of CDR3 regions, TCR beta libraries were built. TCRdb recomputed calls from the multiplex PCR reads with MiXCR, one row per CDR3 protein. The sample lists about 200,000 distinct CDR3 sequences; 15% to 20% were seen once. This clonotype was seen many times. The antigen is undetermined. Overall study findings and caveats: Fewer public clonotypes were shared by new patients (approximately 1,000) than by persistent patients (2,741).

Time point reported: newly diagnosed GD, antithyroid drugs for less than 3 months. Isolated PBMC RNA provided the starting material for the TCR library. EDTA tubes received approximately 9.8 milliliters of drawn peripheral blood. The receptor was isolated from a female donor with Graves disease. The material sequenced was peripheral blood mononuclear cells (PBMCs), taken at new diagnosis, from a patient treated with antithyroid drugs.

The CDR3 sequence: CSASSRGTYEQYF. CDR3 DNA: TGCAGCGCTTCCTCTCGGGGCACCTACGAGCAGTACTTC. This sequence joins TRBV29-1 and TRBJ2-7; D possibly matches TRBD1 or TRBD2 (5 bases each). This CDR3 is 13 amino acids long. Germline CDR1 is SQVTM and CDR2 is ANQGSEA. V was trimmed by 7 bases and J by 2 bases, leaving 15 bases between them.